This TCR beta chain is drawn from a study of T cell repertoires in cytomegalovirus infection. Study overall: Carrying CMV and the relevant HLA type showed in public TCR beta signatures. Study observations and caveats: Dominant in the ex vivo response were TCR beta clonotypes restricted by HLA-C and specific for CMV. Cumulative frequency of public TCR beta families picked out carriers of CMV plus the relevant HLA.

TCRdb re-called the reads with MiXCR, one entry per CDR3 protein. The table shows around 69,000 distinct CDR3 sequences, with around 30% occurring only once. Turning to this clonotype: Its specificity is unknown.

Trimming at V came to 2 bases and at J to 2 bases, leaving 10 bases not matched to a gene. The CDR3 runs to 17 residues. The germline CDR1 and CDR2 sequences are SGHDT and YYEEEE. The clonotype was recovered from a human donor in good health (CMV status not recorded). Some clones in this sample may be carry-over from other donors' samples. This specimen was CD8+ T cells from cultured PBMCs, taken from culture after CMV antigen stimulation. This chain connects TRBV5-6 to TRBJ2-3; 8 positions match TRBD2. CDR3 in DNA: TGTGCCAGCAGCTTCGTAGGCGGGGGGTCAATCACAGATACGCAGTATTTT. This translates into CASSFVGGGSITDTQYF.